This TCR beta chain was recovered during a study of naive and memory T cell subsets. Ten or more counts support this clonotype. Both TRBC1 and TRBC2 were covered by a beta constant-region primer of two equimolar oligonucleotides. TCRdb processed the UMI-ligation and nested PCR reads anew with MiXCR; each CDR3 protein has one entry. The sample consists of approximately 82,000 distinct CDR3 sequences, roughly 7.3% of them appearing once. The receptor comes from a human donor in good health. Sequenced sample: central memory CD4+ T cells from blood.

CDR3 sequence: CASSQESWVSTGELFF. The CDR3 bases are TGTGCCAGCAGCCAAGAGTCGTGGGTCTCCACCGGGGAGCTGTTTTTT. The chain uses TRBV3-1 and TRBJ2-2; D not resolved. The length of the CDR3 is 16 residues. The V and J ends lost 0 bases and 4 bases respectively, with 12 bases between them. In germline, CDR1 is LGHDT, CDR2 YNNKEL (reference sequence).